This T cell receptor (beta chain) was found in a study of PD-1 blockade in classical Hodgkin lymphoma. This CDR3 region has 14 residues. V dropped 5 bases and J dropped 0 bases, with 8 bases sitting between them. The germline CDR1 and CDR2 sequences are LNHDA and SQIVND (reference sequence). Profiling relied on immunoSEQ multiplex PCR, and the TCRdb table lists in-frame clones only, not all of them. The sample consists of tens of thousands of clones, about 91% of them appearing once. As for time point: newly diagnosed, previously untreated cHL patient sample. Magnetic depletion of unwanted cells isolated CD4+ T cells from thawed PBMCs. Comparators were PBMCs taken from newly diagnosed, untreated classical Hodgkin lymphoma.

The sequence was collected from a human donor with classical Hodgkin lymphoma. This chain uses TRBV19 with TRBJ2-1, with D perhaps TRBD2 (5 bases). Material for sequencing was CD4+ T cells from blood. The chain's CDR3 is CASSRGSSYNEQFF. Written as DNA, the CDR3 is TGTGCCAGTAGTCGGGGAAGCTCCTACAATGAGCAGTTCTTC.